The rows below give T cell receptor beta chains drawn from one sample of a study of early T cells in non-severe SARS-CoV-2 infection. TCRdb re-called the 5' RACE reads through MiXCR, storing one row per CDR3 protein. Of roughly 54,000 distinct CDR3 sequences listed, around 8% are singletons. The sample in question was whole blood, obtained at baseline. The receptor source for this set is an adult who was a healthcare worker with PCR-confirmed SARS-CoV-2 infection or an uninfected control (not recorded which). CDR3s include the opening cysteine and the closing phenylalanine or tryptophan. Each record gives: J gene, V gene, D gene, clone size, CDR3 DNA, CDR3 protein. D genes are given only for firm matches. Size tells how often a clone was seen (once, few, many) or the class of an expanded clone, and some rows leave it out.

j_call: TRBJ1-5
v_call: TRBV28
d_call: -
clone_size: many
cdr3_nt: TGTGCCAGCAGACGAACAGGAGTTAGCAATCAGCCCCAGCATTTT
cdr3_aa: CASRRTGVSNQPQHF

j_call: TRBJ2-3
v_call: TRBV11-2
d_call: -
clone_size: many
cdr3_nt: TGTGCCAGCAGCTTAGTGGGGGGCGGGTCTAGCACAGATACGCAGTATTTT
cdr3_aa: CASSLVGGGSSTDTQYF

j_call: TRBJ2-5
v_call: TRBV5-1
d_call: -
clone_size: few
cdr3_nt: TGCGCCAGCAGCCCCTACTCTCAGGGCTCTGTCTTC
cdr3_aa: CASSPYSQGSVF

j_call: TRBJ1-1
v_call: TRBV19
d_call: -
clone_size: -
cdr3_nt: TGTGCCAGTAGCTCCGCTGGGAACACTGAAGCTTTCTTT
cdr3_aa: CASSSAGNTEAFF

j_call: TRBJ1-6
v_call: TRBV28
d_call: -
clone_size: many
cdr3_nt: TGTGCCACAGACATCTCCGGCAGGTCCTATAATTCACCCCTCCACTTT
cdr3_aa: CATDISGRSYNSPLHF

j_call: TRBJ2-1
v_call: TRBV7-9
d_call: TRBD1
clone_size: -
cdr3_nt: TGTGCCAGCAGGACAGGGTTATTCTCCTACAATGAGCAGTTCTTC
cdr3_aa: CASRTGLFSYNEQFF

j_call: TRBJ2-7
v_call: TRBV7-2
d_call: TRBD1
clone_size: few
cdr3_nt: TGTGCCAGCAGCAAGACCCGGGACAGCCGCTACGAGCAGTACTTC
cdr3_aa: CASSKTRDSRYEQYF

j_call: TRBJ2-7
v_call: TRBV5-1
d_call: TRBD1
clone_size: few
cdr3_nt: TGCGCCAGCAGCGCCGCCGGGACAGGGGGCGGCGAGCAGTACTTC
cdr3_aa: CASSAAGTGGGEQYF

j_call: TRBJ1-4
v_call: TRBV12-3/TRBV12-4
d_call: -
clone_size: few
cdr3_nt: TGTGCCAGCAGGGGACGGACAAAACTGTTTTTT
cdr3_aa: CASRGRTKLFF

j_call: TRBJ2-5
v_call: TRBV7-6
d_call: -
clone_size: -
cdr3_nt: TGTGCCAGCAGCTTGGGGGAATTAGAGACCCAGTACTTC
cdr3_aa: CASSLGELETQYF

j_call: TRBJ1-1
v_call: TRBV7-9
d_call: TRBD1
clone_size: -
cdr3_nt: TGTGCCAGCAGCCCAGCGGGCCAAGGGGGCAGGACTGAAGCTTTCTTT
cdr3_aa: CASSPAGQGGRTEAFF

j_call: TRBJ2-1
v_call: TRBV6-5
d_call: TRBD1
clone_size: few
cdr3_nt: TGTGCCAGCAGCGGAGTGAGGACAGGGCCGTTCTTC
cdr3_aa: CASSGVRTGPFF

j_call: TRBJ1-5
v_call: TRBV6-1
d_call: -
clone_size: -
cdr3_nt: TGTGCCAGCAGCGCCTATGGACGGAATAGCAATCAGCCCCAGCATTTT
cdr3_aa: CASSAYGRNSNQPQHF

j_call: TRBJ2-3
v_call: TRBV15
d_call: TRBD1
clone_size: many
cdr3_nt: TGTGCCACCAGCAGGAATGCCGGGACAGGGAAATATACGCAGTATTTT
cdr3_aa: CATSRNAGTGKYTQYF

j_call: TRBJ2-3
v_call: TRBV5-1
d_call: -
clone_size: many
cdr3_nt: TGCGCCAGCGGACTCGCGTCGGATACGCAGTATTTT
cdr3_aa: CASGLASDTQYF

j_call: TRBJ2-2
v_call: TRBV2
d_call: TRBD1
clone_size: -
cdr3_nt: TGTGCCAGCCGAAACCGGGACAGGGTCAACGGGGAGCTGTTTTTT
cdr3_aa: CASRNRDRVNGELFF

j_call: TRBJ2-2
v_call: TRBV4-1
d_call: -
clone_size: few
cdr3_nt: TGCGCCAGCAGCCAAGATCCCCCAGGAACGAACACCGGGGAGCTGTTTTTT
cdr3_aa: CASSQDPPGTNTGELFF

j_call: TRBJ2-7
v_call: TRBV6-6
d_call: -
clone_size: -
cdr3_nt: TGTGCCAGCAGTTACTCACAGGTTACCTACGAGCAGTACTTC
cdr3_aa: CASSYSQVTYEQYF

j_call: TRBJ1-6
v_call: TRBV4-3
d_call: TRBD1
clone_size: many
cdr3_nt: TGCGCCAGCAGCCGATACAGGGGTATTTCACCCCTCCACTTT
cdr3_aa: CASSRYRGISPLHF

j_call: TRBJ2-7
v_call: TRBV3-1
d_call: -
clone_size: few
cdr3_nt: TGTGCCAGCAGCCAAGAAGGCCGCGAGCAGTACTTC
cdr3_aa: CASSQEGREQYF

j_call: TRBJ2-7
v_call: TRBV6-2/TRBV6-3
d_call: -
clone_size: few
cdr3_nt: TGTGCCAGCAGCTTGTCAGCGGCCTACGAGCAGTACTTC
cdr3_aa: CASSLSAAYEQYF

j_call: TRBJ2-5
v_call: TRBV5-4
d_call: -
clone_size: few
cdr3_nt: TGTGCCAGCAGCTTCGGCAGGGAAGAGACCCAGTACTTC
cdr3_aa: CASSFGREETQYF

j_call: TRBJ2-7
v_call: TRBV28
d_call: -
clone_size: few
cdr3_nt: TGTGCCAGCAGTTTAGTGATCCACTACGAGCAGTACTTC
cdr3_aa: CASSLVIHYEQYF

j_call: TRBJ2-1
v_call: TRBV6-5
d_call: TRBD2
clone_size: -
cdr3_nt: TGTGCCAGCAGCCGTCTAGCGGGAGTCTACAATGAGCAGTTCTTC
cdr3_aa: CASSRLAGVYNEQFF

j_call: TRBJ2-1
v_call: TRBV2
d_call: -
clone_size: many
cdr3_nt: TGTGCCAGCAGTGGTCCTCTATACTCCCACAATGAGCAGTTCTTC
cdr3_aa: CASSGPLYSHNEQFF

j_call: TRBJ2-7
v_call: TRBV4-1
d_call: -
clone_size: few
cdr3_nt: TGCGCCAGCAGCCAAGGACCAGGGTTAGGCTACGAGCAGTACTTC
cdr3_aa: CASSQGPGLGYEQYF

j_call: TRBJ2-7
v_call: TRBV4-1
d_call: -
clone_size: few
cdr3_nt: TGCGCCAGCAGTCGCAGCAGGGGGGGTGAGCAGTACTTC
cdr3_aa: CASSRSRGGEQYF

j_call: TRBJ1-6
v_call: TRBV5-1
d_call: -
clone_size: many
cdr3_nt: TGCGCCAGCAGCTTCAGGGCGGGGCAGAATTCACCCCTCCACTTT
cdr3_aa: CASSFRAGQNSPLHF

j_call: TRBJ1-5
v_call: TRBV27
d_call: -
clone_size: many
cdr3_nt: TGTGCCAGCAGTTTCAGGGAGAGTCAGCCCCAGCATTTT
cdr3_aa: CASSFRESQPQHF

j_call: TRBJ2-1
v_call: TRBV14
d_call: -
clone_size: -
cdr3_nt: TGTGCCAGCACCCCGACAGTGAGCTCCTACAATGAGCAGTTCTTC
cdr3_aa: CASTPTVSSYNEQFF

j_call: TRBJ1-1
v_call: TRBV30
d_call: -
clone_size: many
cdr3_nt: TGTGCGGCGGGGCGGATGAACACTGAAGCTTTCTTT
cdr3_aa: CAAGRMNTEAFF

j_call: TRBJ2-5
v_call: TRBV7-9
d_call: TRBD2
clone_size: many
cdr3_nt: TGTGCCAGCAGCCCGAGCGGGAGCGGGTACCAAGAGACCCAGTACTTC
cdr3_aa: CASSPSGSGYQETQYF

j_call: TRBJ2-7
v_call: TRBV2
d_call: TRBD1
clone_size: few
cdr3_nt: TGTGCCAGCACTCCGACAGGGGTATACGAGCAGTACTTC
cdr3_aa: CASTPTGVYEQYF

j_call: TRBJ2-1
v_call: TRBV13
d_call: TRBD2
clone_size: -
cdr3_nt: TGTGCCAGCAGCTTATCAGGACTAGCGGGAGATCGGGAGCAGTTCTTC
cdr3_aa: CASSLSGLAGDREQFF

j_call: TRBJ1-4
v_call: TRBV20-1
d_call: -
clone_size: many
cdr3_nt: TGCAGTGCTAGACCCAGGGCAGGGAGCTCGAATGAAAAACTGTTTTTT
cdr3_aa: CSARPRAGSSNEKLFF

j_call: TRBJ2-1
v_call: TRBV27
d_call: -
clone_size: many
cdr3_nt: TGTGCCAGCAGTTCCCCACAGGGGGCTAGCGGGAGCTCCTACAATGAGCAGTTCTTC
cdr3_aa: CASSSPQGASGSSYNEQFF

j_call: TRBJ2-7
v_call: TRBV27
d_call: -
clone_size: many
cdr3_nt: TGTGCCAGCAGTTTCGGGCAGGGGTCCTACAAGCAGTACTTC
cdr3_aa: CASSFGQGSYKQYF

j_call: TRBJ1-6
v_call: TRBV10-3
d_call: -
clone_size: many
cdr3_nt: TGTGCCATCAGTGAGTCGGGGGGTTCACCCCTCCACTTT
cdr3_aa: CAISESGGSPLHF

j_call: TRBJ2-3
v_call: TRBV3-2
d_call: -
clone_size: -
cdr3_nt: TGTGCCAGTTCCATAGGAGGGGCAGAGGCAGATACGCAGTATTTT
cdr3_aa: CASSIGGAEADTQYF

j_call: TRBJ2-7
v_call: TRBV7-2
d_call: -
clone_size: many
cdr3_nt: TGTGCCAGCAGCTCCCGGGCTAAATACGAGCAGTACTTC
cdr3_aa: CASSSRAKYEQYF

j_call: TRBJ2-1
v_call: TRBV13
d_call: -
clone_size: -
cdr3_nt: TGTGCCAGCAAAAGATACCCCGGGACCCCGAATGAGCAGTTCTTC
cdr3_aa: CASKRYPGTPNEQFF

j_call: TRBJ1-2
v_call: TRBV6-5
d_call: -
clone_size: many
cdr3_nt: TGTGCCAGCAGCACGGGGGAGGGAGTGAACTATGGCTACACCTTC
cdr3_aa: CASSTGEGVNYGYTF

j_call: TRBJ2-5
v_call: TRBV10-2
d_call: -
clone_size: many
cdr3_nt: TGCGCCAGCAGTGGAAGTTGGGAAGAGACCCAGTACTTC
cdr3_aa: CASSGSWEETQYF

j_call: TRBJ1-6
v_call: TRBV10-3
d_call: -
clone_size: -
cdr3_nt: TGTGCCATCCGTGACGGTGAGGCCGGGTCACCCCTCCACTTT
cdr3_aa: CAIRDGEAGSPLHF

j_call: TRBJ1-2
v_call: TRBV20-1
d_call: -
clone_size: few
cdr3_nt: TGCAGTGCGAGTGACCCAAGAGGGGGGGCTAACTATGGCTACACCTTC
cdr3_aa: CSASDPRGGANYGYTF

j_call: TRBJ2-2
v_call: TRBV7-2
d_call: -
clone_size: -
cdr3_nt: TGTGCCAGCAGTCTAGGACACAAGAACACCGGGGAGCTGTTTTTT
cdr3_aa: CASSLGHKNTGELFF

j_call: TRBJ2-5
v_call: TRBV3-1
d_call: -
clone_size: -
cdr3_nt: TGTGCCAGCAGCCAATCCCCTAGCCTCCAAGAGACCCAGTACTTC
cdr3_aa: CASSQSPSLQETQYF

j_call: TRBJ2-1
v_call: TRBV7-2
d_call: -
clone_size: many
cdr3_nt: TGTGCCAGCAGCTTAACCGTAAGCAGGGTTGAGCAGTTCTTC
cdr3_aa: CASSLTVSRVEQFF

j_call: TRBJ2-1
v_call: TRBV28
d_call: -
clone_size: few
cdr3_nt: TGTGCCAGCCGGGATTGGGCTGATGCCTACAATGAGCAGTTCTTC
cdr3_aa: CASRDWADAYNEQFF

j_call: TRBJ2-7
v_call: TRBV10-2
d_call: TRBD2
clone_size: -
cdr3_nt: TGCGCCAGCAGTGAGCGCGGGGGTAGCTCCTACGAGCAGTACTTC
cdr3_aa: CASSERGGSSYEQYF

j_call: TRBJ2-5
v_call: TRBV6-1
d_call: -
clone_size: many
cdr3_nt: TGTGCCAGCAGTGTAAGGTCCGGCAGTGAGACCCAGTACTTC
cdr3_aa: CASSVRSGSETQYF

j_call: TRBJ2-1
v_call: TRBV3-1
d_call: TRBD2
clone_size: many
cdr3_nt: TGTGCCAGCAGCCAGATAACAACTAGCGGGACCTACAATGAGCAGTTCTTC
cdr3_aa: CASSQITTSGTYNEQFF

j_call: TRBJ2-6
v_call: TRBV11-2
d_call: -
clone_size: few
cdr3_nt: TGTGCCAGCAACACCCCGCTTGGAGGCTCTGGGGCCAACGTCCTGACTTTC
cdr3_aa: CASNTPLGGSGANVLTF